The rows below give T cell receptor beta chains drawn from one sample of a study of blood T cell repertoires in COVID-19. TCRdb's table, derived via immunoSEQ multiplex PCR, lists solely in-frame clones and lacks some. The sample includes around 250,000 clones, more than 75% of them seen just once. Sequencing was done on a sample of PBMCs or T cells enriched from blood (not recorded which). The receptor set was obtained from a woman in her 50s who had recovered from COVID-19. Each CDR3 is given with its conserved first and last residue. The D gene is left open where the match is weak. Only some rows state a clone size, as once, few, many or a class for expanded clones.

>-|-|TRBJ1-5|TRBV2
CASSGEGGQPQHF
TGTGCCAGCAGTGGGGAAGGGGGTCAGCCCCAGCATTTT
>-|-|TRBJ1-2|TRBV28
CASSLRQNYGYTF
TGTGCCAGCAGTTTGAGACAGAACTATGGCTACACCTTC
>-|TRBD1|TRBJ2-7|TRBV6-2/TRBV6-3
CASSFPTGQAAYEQYF
TGTGCCAGCAGTTTCCCGACCGGACAGGCTGCTTACGAGCAGTACTTC
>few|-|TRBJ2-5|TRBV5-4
CASSSGGSKETQYF
TGTGCCAGCAGCTCCGGGGGATCTAAAGAGACCCAGTACTTC
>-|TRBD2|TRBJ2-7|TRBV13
CASSYSGNSYEQYF
TGTGCCAGCAGCTATAGCGGGAATAGCTACGAGCAGTACTTC
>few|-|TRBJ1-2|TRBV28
CASSYRDGYTF
TGTGCCAGCAGTTACAGGGATGGCTACACCTTC
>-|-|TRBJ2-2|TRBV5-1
CASSPGTSTGELFF
TGCGCCAGCAGCCCCGGGACATCCACCGGGGAGCTGTTTTTT
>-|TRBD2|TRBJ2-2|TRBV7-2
CASSPRTSGRIATGELFF
TGTGCCAGCAGCCCCAGGACTAGCGGGAGAATTGCTACCGGGGAGCTGTTTTTT
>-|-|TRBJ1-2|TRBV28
CASSPRQPNYGYTF
TGTGCCAGCAGTCCCCGACAGCCTAACTATGGCTACACCTTC
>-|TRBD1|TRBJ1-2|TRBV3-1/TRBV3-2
CASSLDRQYGYTF
TGTGCCAGCAGCTTGGACAGGCAATATGGCTACACCTTC
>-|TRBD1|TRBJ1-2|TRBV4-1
CASSQVRGGSEGAHGYTF
TGCGCCAGCAGCCAAGTTAGAGGGGGGAGTGAGGGGGCGCATGGCTACACCTTC
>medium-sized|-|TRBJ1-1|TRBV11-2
CASSLTTPMNTEAFF
TGTGCCAGCAGCTTAACGACACCTATGAACACTGAAGCTTTCTTT
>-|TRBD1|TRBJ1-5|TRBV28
CASRRQGGVNQPQHF
TGTGCCAGCAGGAGACAGGGGGGGGTCAATCAGCCCCAGCATTTT
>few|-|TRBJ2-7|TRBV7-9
CASSSRTRLEQYF
TGTGCCAGCAGCTCTCGGACTCGTTTAGAGCAGTACTTC
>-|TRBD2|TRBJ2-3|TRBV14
CASSRTSGVSTDTQYF
TGTGCCAGCAGCCGTACAAGCGGGGTTAGCACAGATACGCAGTATTTT
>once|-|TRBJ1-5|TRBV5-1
CASSPLGRNQPQHF
TGCGCCAGCAGCCCCTTGGGCAGAAATCAGCCCCAGCATTTT
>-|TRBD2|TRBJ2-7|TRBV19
CASTPGGAGGSYEQYF
TGTGCCAGTACCCCCGGGGGGGCTGGCGGAAGCTACGAGCAGTACTTC
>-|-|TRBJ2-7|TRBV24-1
CATSGPPGLVIAYEQYF
TGTGCCACCAGTGGACCTCCGGGACTCGTAATAGCCTACGAGCAGTACTTC
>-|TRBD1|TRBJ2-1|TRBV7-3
CASSEGTGNEQFF
TGTGCCAGCAGCGAAGGGACAGGCAATGAGCAGTTCTTC
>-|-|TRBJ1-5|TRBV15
CATSSSRDSNQPQHF
TGTGCCACCAGCTCTTCTAGAGACAGCAATCAGCCCCAGCATTTT
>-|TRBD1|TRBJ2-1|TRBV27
CASSFRTGDNEQFF
TGTGCCAGCAGTTTTAGGACAGGGGACAATGAGCAGTTCTTC
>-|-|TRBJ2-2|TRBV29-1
CSGANTGELFF
TGCAGCGGAGCAAACACCGGGGAGCTGTTTTTT
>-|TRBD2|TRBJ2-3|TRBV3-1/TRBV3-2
CASSKGTSPDTQYF
TGTGCCAGCAGCAAAGGGACTAGCCCAGATACGCAGTATTTT
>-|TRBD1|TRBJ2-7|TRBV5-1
CASSNGQAYEQYF
TGCGCCAGCAGCAATGGACAGGCCTACGAGCAGTACTTC
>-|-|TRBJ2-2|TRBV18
CASSPPSGKTGELFF
TGTGCCAGCTCACCACCGAGCGGAAAAACCGGGGAGCTGTTTTTT
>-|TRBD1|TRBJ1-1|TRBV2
CASSEARQGNSEAFF
TGTGCCAGCAGTGAAGCCCGACAGGGTAATTCTGAAGCTTTCTTT
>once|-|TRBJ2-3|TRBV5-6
CASSLYQGSTDTQYF
TGTGCCAGCAGCTTGTACCAGGGATCCACAGATACGCAGTATTTT
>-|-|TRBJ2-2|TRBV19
CASIQGFTGELFF
TGTGCCAGTATTCAGGGTTTCACCGGGGAGCTGTTTTTT
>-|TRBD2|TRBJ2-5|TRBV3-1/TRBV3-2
CASSLRTSGNQETQYF
TGTGCCAGCAGCCTCCGGACTAGCGGTAACCAAGAGACCCAGTACTTC
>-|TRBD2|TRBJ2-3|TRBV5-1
CASSLAGLAGGTDTQYF
TGCGCCAGCAGCTTGGCCGGGCTAGCGGGAGGGACAGATACGCAGTATTTT
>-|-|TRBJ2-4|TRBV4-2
CASSQEVVAAKNIQYF
TGTGCCAGCAGCCAAGAAGTAGTCGCCGCCAAAAACATTCAGTACTTC
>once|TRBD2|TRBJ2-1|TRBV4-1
CASSPLGTSGSVF
TGCGCCAGCAGCCCCCTAGGGACTAGCGGGAGTGTCTTC
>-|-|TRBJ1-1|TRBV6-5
CASSYFLGAGYTEAFF
TGTGCCAGCAGTTATTTCCTGGGGGCAGGGTACACTGAAGCTTTCTTT
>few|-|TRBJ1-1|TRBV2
CASIAGSILVEAFF
TGTGCCAGCATCGCGGGGTCGATTTTGGTTGAAGCTTTCTTT
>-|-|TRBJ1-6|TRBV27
CASSLSPSYNSPLHF
TGTGCCAGCAGCCTCTCCCCCTCCTATAATTCACCCCTCCACTTT
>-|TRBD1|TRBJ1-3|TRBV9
CASSDGQVLSENTIYF
TGTGCCAGCAGCGACGGACAGGTTCTCTCTGAAAACACCATATATTTT
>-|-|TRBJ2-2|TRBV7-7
CASSLAPGNTGELFF
TGTGCTAGCAGCTTAGCGCCAGGGAACACCGGGGAGCTGTTTTTT
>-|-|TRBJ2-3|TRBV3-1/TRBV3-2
CASSQGPDTQYF
TGTGCCAGCAGCCAAGGGCCAGATACGCAGTATTTT
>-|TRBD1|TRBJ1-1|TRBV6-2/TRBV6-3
CASSPGQASQFEAFF
TGTGCCAGCAGCCCGGGACAGGCAAGCCAGTTTGAAGCTTTCTTT
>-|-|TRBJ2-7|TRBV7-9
CASVGGYEQYF
TGTGCCAGCGTTGGGGGGTACGAGCAGTACTTC
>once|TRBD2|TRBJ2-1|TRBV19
CASSIETSGLGNEQFF
TGTGCCAGTAGTATAGAGACTAGCGGACTGGGGAATGAGCAGTTCTTC
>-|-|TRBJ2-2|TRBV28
CASSLSLGAPRTGELFF
TGTGCCAGCAGTTTATCATTAGGGGCCCCTCGGACCGGGGAGCTGTTTTTT
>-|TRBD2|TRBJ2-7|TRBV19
CASSQAGGPHEQYF
TGTGCCAGTAGCCAAGCGGGAGGGCCCCACGAGCAGTACTTC
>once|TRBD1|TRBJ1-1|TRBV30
CAWGGTGFLVLNTEAFF
TGTGCCTGGGGGGGGACAGGGTTTTTGGTTTTGAACACTGAAGCTTTCTTT
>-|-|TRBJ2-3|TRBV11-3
CASSSGPPAYTQYF
TGTGCCAGCAGTAGCGGTCCGCCGGCCTATACGCAGTATTTT
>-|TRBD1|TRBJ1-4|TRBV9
CASSPRPGTANEKLFF
TGTGCCAGCAGCCCCCGGCCCGGGACAGCAAATGAAAAACTGTTTTTT
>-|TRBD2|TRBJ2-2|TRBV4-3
CASSQGLAGSWTGELFF
TGCGCCAGCAGCCAGGGACTAGCGGGAAGTTGGACCGGGGAGCTGTTTTTT
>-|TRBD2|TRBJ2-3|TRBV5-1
CASSLGLAGIDTQYF
TGCGCCAGCAGCTTGGGACTAGCGGGAATAGATACGCAGTATTTT
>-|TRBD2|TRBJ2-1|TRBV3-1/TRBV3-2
CASSSGLATLGDEQFF
TGTGCCAGCAGCTCGGGACTAGCCACACTTGGGGATGAGCAGTTCTTC
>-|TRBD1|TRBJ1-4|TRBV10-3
CAISPGQTTNEKLFF
TGTGCCATCAGCCCGGGACAGACAACTAATGAAAAACTGTTTTTT
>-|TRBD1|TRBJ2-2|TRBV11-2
CASSGWTGYTGELFF
TGTGCCAGCAGCGGATGGACAGGGTACACCGGGGAGCTGTTTTTT
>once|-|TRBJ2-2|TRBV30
CAWSATSVAGELFF
TGTGCCTGGAGTGCGACTAGTGTGGCCGGGGAGCTGTTTTTT
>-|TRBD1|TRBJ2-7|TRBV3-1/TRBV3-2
CASSSGTGGDEQYF
TGTGCCAGCAGCTCCGGGACAGGGGGTGACGAGCAGTACTTC